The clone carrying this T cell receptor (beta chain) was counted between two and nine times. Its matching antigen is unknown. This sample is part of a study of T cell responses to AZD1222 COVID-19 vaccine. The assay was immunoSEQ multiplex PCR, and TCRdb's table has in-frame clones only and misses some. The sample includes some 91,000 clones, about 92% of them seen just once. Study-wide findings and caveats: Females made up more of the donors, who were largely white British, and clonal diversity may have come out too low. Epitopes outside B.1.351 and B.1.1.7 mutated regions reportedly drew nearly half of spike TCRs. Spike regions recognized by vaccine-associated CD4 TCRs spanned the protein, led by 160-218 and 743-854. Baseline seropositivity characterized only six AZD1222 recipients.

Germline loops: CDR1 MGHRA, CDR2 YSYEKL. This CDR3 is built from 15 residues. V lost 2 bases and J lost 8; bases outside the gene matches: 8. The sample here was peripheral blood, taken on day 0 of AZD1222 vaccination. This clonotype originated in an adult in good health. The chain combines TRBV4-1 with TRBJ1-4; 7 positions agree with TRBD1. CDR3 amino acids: CASSQSRTGPEKLFF. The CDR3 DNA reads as TGCGCCAGCAGCCAAAGCAGGACAGGTCCCGAAAAACTGTTTTTT.